This note documents a single TCR beta chain sequence. The sample comes from a study of monozygotic twins with inflammatory bowel disease. After re-calling the 5' RACE reads, TCRdb lists one entry per CDR3 protein, DNA absent. This table holds 110,000 to 150,000 distinct CDR3 sequences. This TCR derives from a human donor with ulcerative colitis or Crohn's disease, or a healthy co-twin of an affected twin (not recorded which). Specimen: blood.

The CDR3 sequence: CASSLWDRGGNGQFF. This rearrangement joins TRBV28 to TRBJ2-1; the TCRdb call, TRBD1, lacks DNA for checking. The CDR3 totals 15 residues. Germline lookup yields CDR1 MDHEN and CDR2 SYDVKM.